One and the same sample provided the 21 T cell receptor beta chains below, sequenced in a study of OX40 agonist ivuxolimab in advanced cancers. This table comes from immunoSEQ multiplex PCR, and its TCRdb copy is limited to in-frame clones, with some not included. This sample yields about 61,000 clones, of which roughly 86% are seen a single time; roughly 1.3% belongs to the top ten. The sample consisted of CD4+ or CD8+ T cells sorted from blood, taken in a trial of the OX40 agonist ivuxolimab. The receptors here all came from an adult with an advanced solid tumor such as melanoma, head and neck, liver or kidney cancer.

This chain uses TRBV18 with TRBJ1-5, with D uncertain. Germline V CDR1 and CDR2: KGHSH, LQKENI. The V gene lost 4 bases and the J gene lost 0 bases, with 7 bases spanning the gap. This CDR3 contains 14 residues. The CDR3 region is CASSQQNSNQPQHF. The CDR3 nucleotides read TGTGCCAGCTCACAACAGAATAGCAATCAGCCCCAGCATTTT.

A single count supports this clone. The chain joins TRBV9 to TRBJ2-1; 10 bases are shared with TRBD2. The CDR3 contains 16 residues. V lost 4 bases and J lost 2; bases outside the gene matches: 6. In germline, CDR1 is SGDLS, CDR2 YYNGEE. This CDR3 is CASSPRTSGAYNEQFF. CDR3 nucleotides: TGTGCCAGCAGCCCACGTACTAGCGGGGCCTACAATGAGCAGTTCTTC.

The CDR3 sequence is CASSLLGLAGGQMTDTQYF. For the CDR3, the DNA is TGTGCCAGCAGTTTACTCGGACTAGCGGGGGGGCAAATGACAGATACGCAGTATTTT. This chain links TRBV28 with TRBJ2-3; TRBD2 matches at 15 bases. CDR3 length: 19 residues. J lost 3 bases, V lost 2 bases, and 9 bases had no gene match. Per the germline V gene, CDR1 is MDHEN and CDR2 is SYDVKM.

The V and J genes are TRBV19 and TRBJ1-3; no clear D gene. With 5 bases removed from V and 1 base from J, the gap between germline ends came to 15 bases. This CDR3 region has 16 residues. Germline CDR1 LNHDA, CDR2 SQIVND (reference sequence). The CDR3 loop reads CASSSRLGLSGNTIYF. The CDR3 DNA follows: TGTGCCAGTAGTTCCCGCCTGGGCCTATCTGGAAACACCATATATTTT.

In its sample, this clone was seen once. This chain joins TRBV19 and TRBJ2-2; 14 nucleotides match TRBD2. The CDR3 covers 20 residues. The V gene's germline CDR1 is LNHDA and CDR2 SQIVND (reference sequence). Trimming cost V 4 bases and J 2 bases; bases outside gene matches: 12. CDR3 in amino acids: CASSSPPGLAGVLNTGELFF. As DNA, the CDR3 is TGTGCCAGTAGTAGCCCCCCGGGACTAGCGGGGGTTCTAAACACCGGGGAGCTGTTTTTT.

This clone was picked up a small number of times. The V and J genes are TRBV18 and TRBJ1-1; D unclear. V was trimmed by 6 bases and J by 1 base, leaving 12 bases between them. The CDR3 totals 14 residues. CDR1 and CDR2 from the germline V gene are KGHSH and LQKENI. CDR3 in DNA: TGTGCCAGCTCTCCCTCCCGGCCGAACACTGAAGCTTTCTTT. Translating gives CASSPSRPNTEAFF.

This clone was picked up a small number of times. The rearrangement joins TRBV20-1 to TRBJ1-1, with a possible D match to TRBD1 (5 bases). V lost 6 bases to trimming and J lost 7 bases, with 12 bases between them. Germline values: CDR1 DFQATT, CDR2 SNEGSKA (reference sequence). The CDR3 is made up of 11 amino acids. The CDR3 protein is CSAAPGFEAFF. CDR3 coding DNA: TGCAGTGCAGCACCAGGGTTTGAAGCTTTCTTT.

The rearrangement uses TRBV4-1 and TRBJ1-3; 8 nucleotides align to TRBD1. V gave up 2 bases and J gave up 4 bases; unmatched junction bases: 19. This CDR3 has 20 residues. CDR1 and CDR2 (germline): MGHRA, YSYEKL. The CDR3 sequence is CASSQPRGDRNPLGGNTIYF. The CDR3 bases are TGCGCCAGCAGCCAACCTCGAGGGGACAGGAACCCTCTGGGCGGAAACACCATATATTTT.

This clone was detected once. The chain couples TRBV27 to TRBJ2-1; 9 positions match TRBD2. CDR3 length: 20 residues. Germline V lookup: CDR1 MNHEY, CDR2 SMNVEV (reference sequence). V lost 5 bases, J lost 5 bases, and 22 bases stayed unmatched. Here the CDR3 DNA reads TGTGCCAGCAGTAGTTTGATTTTGCGGGGGGGCCCGAAAAGCGACAATGAGCAGTTCTTC. It translates to CASSSLILRGGPKSDNEQFF.

CDR3 in amino acids: CASSQAGLNTEAFF. The CDR3 region has the DNA TGTGCCAGCAGCCAAGCCGGTTTGAACACTGAAGCTTTCTTT. The chain couples TRBV14 to TRBJ1-1, with D hard to call. V lost 1 base to trimming and J lost 0 bases, with 6 bases between them. The V gene's germline CDR1 is SGHDN and CDR2 FVKESK. This CDR3 is 14 amino acids long.

V is TRBV6-1 and J is TRBJ1-1; 7 nucleotides align to TRBD1. The germline V gene has CDR1 MNHNS and CDR2 SASEGT. V lost 5 bases and J lost 4; bases outside the gene matches: 10. CDR3 length equals 15 residues. CDR3 sequence: CASSTTDRAGTEAFF. As DNA, the CDR3 is TGTGCCAGCAGTACCACCGACAGGGCGGGCACTGAAGCTTTCTTT.

The V and J genes are TRBV7-9 and TRBJ2-6; 7 positions agree with TRBD1. The germline V gene encodes CDR1 SEHNR and CDR2 FQNEAQ (reference sequence). The CDR3 consists of 16 residues. The junction had 6 bases not matched to a gene; V was cut back by 4 bases and J by 3 bases. The CDR3 protein is CASSSDRNYGANVLTF. As DNA, the CDR3 is TGTGCCAGCAGCTCGGACAGGAACTATGGGGCCAACGTCCTGACTTTC.

The V call is TRBV6-6, the J call TRBJ1-6, with 8 bases fitting TRBD1. Germline V CDR1 and CDR2: MNHNY, SVGAGI (reference sequence). With V trimmed by 6 bases and J by 10 bases, 8 bases remained unmatched. The CDR3 sequence is 14 residues long. CDR3 in amino acids: CASRPGQGGSPLHF. Here the CDR3 DNA reads TGTGCCAGCAGACCCGGACAGGGAGGATCACCCCTCCACTTT.

This chain uses TRBV7-8 with TRBJ1-4; 10 nucleotides agree with TRBD1. The CDR3 is 16 amino acids. V was pared by 1 base and J by 5 bases, with 4 bases of the junction left unmatched. Germline assignment: CDR1 SGHVS and CDR2 FQNEAQ. CDR3 DNA sequence: TGTGCCAGCAGCTTAGGGGGACAGGGGTGGAATGAAAAACTGTTTTTT. Amino acids: CASSLGGQGWNEKLFF.

The CDR3 sequence is CASSREGPSSSYEQYF. CDR3 nucleotide sequence: TGTGCCAGCAGCCGCGAAGGTCCTAGCTCCTCCTACGAGCAGTACTTC. The genes are TRBV4-2 and TRBJ2-7; D is possibly TRBD2 (5 bases). Per germline, CDR1 LGHNA and CDR2 YNFKEQ. The CDR3 is made up of 16 amino acids. V lost 4 bases to trimming and J lost 0 bases, with 16 bases between them.

The table lists this clone with a count of one. The chain uses TRBV10-2 and TRBJ2-3; D might be TRBD2 (7 bases). V lost 0 bases, J lost 5 bases, and 12 bases lay in between. The CDR3 runs 15 residues. The germline V gene has CDR1 WSHSY and CDR2 SAAADI. Here the CDR3 reads CASSESAGAVDTQYF. The CDR3 DNA reads TGCGCCAGCAGTGAGTCGGCGGGGGCGGTAGATACGCAGTATTTT.

The chain uses TRBV7-3 and TRBJ2-2, with D possibly called TRBD1 or TRBD2 (5 bases each). Trimming removed 5 bases from V and 4 bases from J, with 17 bases in between. The CDR3 has 16 residues. Looked up from germline, CDR1 is SGHTA and CDR2 is FQGTGA. The CDR3 sequence: CASSGATGTTTGELFF. CDR3 DNA sequence: TGTGCCAGCAGCGGGGCAACCGGGACCACCACCGGGGAGCTGTTTTTT.

The V gene is TRBV19, the J gene TRBJ2-4; D is ambiguous. Germline lookup yields CDR1 LNHDA and CDR2 SQIVND (reference sequence). The germline V and J ends were trimmed by 3 bases and 8 bases, with 17 bases remaining between them. This CDR3 region has 15 residues. CDR3 in amino acids: CASSISIALGDIQYF. The DNA for the CDR3 is TGTGCCAGTAGTATCTCGATTGCCTTGGGCGACATTCAGTACTTC.

For the CDR3, the DNA is TGCAGTGCTAGAAGCGGTCGGGGGCAGTACTTC. Encoded protein: CSARSGRGQYF. The V and J genes are TRBV20-1 and TRBJ2-7, with D possibly TRBD2 on 5 matching bases. V lost 2 bases and J 9 bases, leaving 11 bases between the germline ends. This CDR3 has 11 residues. Germline V CDR1 and CDR2: DFQATT, SNEGSKA (reference sequence).

For the CDR3, the DNA is TGTGCCTGGACTTCGAGTAGCGGGGTTACGCAGTATTTT. This translates into CAWTSSSGVTQYF. V usage is TRBV30 and J usage is TRBJ2-3, with 8 positions matching TRBD2. V gave up 4 bases and J gave up 8 bases; unmatched junction bases: 8. Per germline, CDR1 GTSNPN and CDR2 SVGIG (reference sequence). CDR3 length: 13 amino acids.

This clone has a single count. J is TRBJ1-5 and V is TRBV4-1, with TRBD1 matching over 9 bases. Germline assignment: CDR1 MGHRA and CDR2 YSYEKL. This CDR3 comprises 16 residues. V was clipped by 0 bases and J by 7 bases; unmatched bases: 7. CDR3 loop: CASSQDPGQGAQPQHF. The CDR3, as DNA: TGCGCCAGCAGCCAAGATCCGGGACAGGGAGCCCAGCCCCAGCATTTT.